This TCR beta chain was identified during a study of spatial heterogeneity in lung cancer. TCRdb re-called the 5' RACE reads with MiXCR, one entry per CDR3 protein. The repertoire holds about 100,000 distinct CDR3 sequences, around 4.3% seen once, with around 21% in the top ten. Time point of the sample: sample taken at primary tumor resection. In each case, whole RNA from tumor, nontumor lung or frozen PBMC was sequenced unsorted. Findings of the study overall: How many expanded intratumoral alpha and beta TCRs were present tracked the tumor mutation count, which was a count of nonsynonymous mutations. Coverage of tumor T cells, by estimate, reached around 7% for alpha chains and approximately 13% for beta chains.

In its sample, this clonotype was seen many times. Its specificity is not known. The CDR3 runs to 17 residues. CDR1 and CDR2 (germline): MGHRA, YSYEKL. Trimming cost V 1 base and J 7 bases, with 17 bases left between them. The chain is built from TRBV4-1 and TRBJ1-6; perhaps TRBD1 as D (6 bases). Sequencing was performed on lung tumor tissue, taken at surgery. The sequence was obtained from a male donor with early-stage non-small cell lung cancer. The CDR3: CASSQGATRGYNSPLHF. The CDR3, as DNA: TGCGCCAGCAGCCAAGGGGCTACCAGGGGCTACAATTCACCCCTCCACTTT.